The text below deals with one T cell receptor beta chain. This sample stems from a study of blood T cell repertoires in COVID-19. V was pared by 1 base and J by 0 bases, with 8 bases between. The CDR3 loop spans 15 amino acids. Germline loops: CDR1 SGHRS, CDR2 YFSETQ. Clones were read by immunoSEQ multiplex PCR, and TCRdb kept only the in-frame ones, dropping some. The table shows 300,000 to 350,000 clones, with approximately 89% occurring only once. The gene calls are TRBV5-1 and TRBJ1-5; D unclear. The source is a woman aged 55-69 years with COVID-19, enrolled during active disease. Sequenced: peripheral blood. The DNA of the CDR3 is TGCGCCAGCAGCTTGTCCGGAGCTAGCAATCAGCCCCAGCATTTT. This gives the protein CASSLSGASNQPQHF.